The 2 T cell receptor beta chains in this list originate from one sample, sequenced in a study of blood T cells in healthy people across ages (dated by TCRdb to between 2014 and 2017). The library was built by means of 5' RACE. Sequencing used an Illumina HiSeq 2500. The second PCR ran for roughly 7 to 11 cycles and used a J-beta primer mix along with a sample-barcoded 5' primer. Starting from the raw public reads, TCRdb applied fastp trimming at Q25, assembled clones with MiXCR and retained in-frame beta chains. Here each entry gathers all rows of one CDR3 protein and keeps the most common genes and DNA. Present in this sample are 1.5 million to 2 million distinct CDR3 sequences, 28% of which were seen just once. Around 7.7% of the sample belongs to the ten largest clones. The sequenced sample consisted of blood. The receptors originated from a young woman in good health.

Only a few counts were recorded for this clonotype. The chain has TRBV3-1 and TRBJ2-5, with 9 bases matching TRBD1. Germline CDR1 LGHDT, CDR2 YNNKEL (reference sequence). The ends lost 5 bases at V and 2 bases at J; junction bases unmatched: 9. This CDR3 has 16 amino acids. The DNA for the CDR3 is TGTGCCAGCAGCATTGGACAGGGGTATTTTCAAGAGACCCAGTACTTC. This sequence encodes CASSIGQGYFQETQYF.

This clonotype has more than one count but fewer than ten. The V gene is TRBV5-1, the J gene TRBJ2-1; 8 bases align to TRBD1. The length of the CDR3 is 15 residues. CDR1 and CDR2 from the germline V gene are SGHRS and YFSETQ. J lost 10 bases, V lost 4 bases, and 13 bases had no gene match. The CDR3 loop reads CASSRTGFERWEQFF. The CDR3 region has the DNA TGCGCCAGCAGCCGGACAGGGTTCGAACGATGGGAGCAGTTCTTC.